One TCR beta chain is described in this entry. Assay: immunoSEQ multiplex PCR; the TCRdb copy retains only in-frame clones and omits some. The sample comprises approximately 210,000 clones, approximately 80% of which are singletons, and over 9.5% rests with the top ten. Germline assignment: CDR1 KGHSH and CDR2 LQKENI. The V gene end was trimmed by 6 bases and the J gene end by 6 bases; junction bases not matched to a gene: 10. The CDR3 sequence is 15 residues long. This sample is drawn from a study of blood T cell repertoires in COVID-19. Material: peripheral blood. This chain uses TRBV18 with TRBJ2-3, with 9 bases lining up with TRBD2. The clonotype originates from a woman of 80 years or more with COVID-19, enrolled during active disease. The CDR3 bases are TGTGCCAGCTCTTTTAGCGGGGGTGAGTCGGATACGCAGTATTTT. It is translated as CASSFSGGESDTQYF. Using reference TRBV18 and TRBJ2-3 for the parts outside the CDR3, the full variable domain is NAGVMQNPRHLVRRRGQEARLRCSPMKGHSHVYWYRQLPEEGLKFMVYLQKENIIDESGMPKERFSAEFPKEGPSILRIQQVVRGDSAAYFCASSFSGGESDTQYFGPGTRLTVL.